This T cell receptor beta chain was obtained from a study of cytomegalovirus exposure and HLA in healthy donors. This clone was seen a few times. Primers for the PCR totalled 60 Vbeta and 13 Jbeta. TCRdb keeps only in-frame clones here, not all; method: immunoSEQ multiplex PCR. The sample holds about 88,000 clones; around 85% are singletons and the top ten take approximately 2.6%. The V and J ends lost 5 bases and 10 bases respectively, with 9 bases between them. This CDR3 is 11 amino acids long. The germline gives CDR1 LNHDA, CDR2 SQIVND (reference sequence). The origin of this receptor is a young man in good health and CMV-seronegative. The specimen sequenced was PBMCs. This rearrangement joins TRBV19 to TRBJ2-4; perhaps TRBD1 as D (6 bases). Written as DNA, the CDR3 is TGTGCCAGTAGTGCCGGACAGATTCAGTACTTC. Translated: CASSAGQIQYF.